These 23 T cell receptor beta chains were sequenced from one sample in a study of blood T cell repertoires in COVID-19. The assay was immunoSEQ multiplex PCR, and TCRdb's table has in-frame clones only and misses some. The sample lists about 240,000 clones; roughly 80% were seen once. The sequencing input was peripheral blood. The receptors derive from a woman aged 55-70 years with active or convalescent COVID-19.

This clone was counted ten times or more. This chain connects TRBV19 to TRBJ2-1; TRBD2 is a possible D gene (6 bases). The CDR3 totals 15 residues. Germline V gives CDR1 LNHDA, CDR2 SQIVND (reference sequence). V shed 5 bases and J shed 6 bases, with 17 bases lying between them. CDR3: CASSAAGLPSNEQFF. The CDR3 region has the DNA TGTGCCAGTAGTGCGGCGGGGCTACCATCCAATGAGCAGTTCTTC.

The chain has TRBV2 and TRBJ1-5; 11 positions agree with TRBD1. Looked up from germline, CDR1 is SNHLY and CDR2 is FYNNEI. V shed 8 bases and J 7 bases; nucleotides not matched to a gene: 16. The length of the CDR3 is 17 residues. CDR3 protein: CASGFTPGTGGGQPQHF. CDR3 in DNA: TGTGCCAGCGGCTTTACCCCCGGGACAGGGGGTGGACAGCCCCAGCATTTT.

This clone turned up a few times. The genes are TRBV5-1 and TRBJ1-1; D perhaps matches TRBD1 (6 bases). The germline CDR1 and CDR2 sequences are SGHRS and YFSETQ. Trimming shortened V by 4 bases and J by 3 bases, and 19 bases separated the two germline ends. The CDR3 sequence is 16 residues long. This CDR3 reads CASSPIRGSRHTEAFF. In nucleotides, the CDR3 is TGCGCCAGCAGCCCGATCAGGGGATCGCGCCACACTGAAGCTTTCTTT.

The J gene is TRBJ2-2, the V gene TRBV28; 8 bases align to TRBD2. V shed 9 bases and J 7 bases; nucleotides not matched to a gene: 10. The CDR3 is 14 residues long. CDR1 and CDR2 from the germline V gene are MDHEN and SYDVKM. CDR3 sequence: CASFRGGLGGELFF. CDR3 sequence (DNA): TGTGCCAGTTTTCGGGGGGGCCTCGGCGGGGAGCTGTTTTTT.

The gene calls are TRBV5-1 and TRBJ2-5; D not certain. The V gene's germline CDR1 is SGHRS and CDR2 YFSETQ. V was pared by 0 bases and J by 5 bases, with 11 bases between. This CDR3 region has 14 residues. CDR3 protein: CASSLVGGGETQYF. Written as DNA, the CDR3 is TGCGCCAGCAGCTTGGTAGGCGGTGGGGAGACCCAGTACTTC.

This CDR3 reads CASSTTGGRDTEAFF. The CDR3 DNA is TGCGCCAGCAGCACCACGGGAGGGAGGGACACTGAAGCTTTCTTT. V is TRBV5-1 and J is TRBJ1-1, with unresolved D. CDR3 length equals 15 residues. Germline V CDR1 and CDR2: SGHRS, YFSETQ. Trimming took 4 bases from V and 3 from J, leaving 16 bases between them.

The gene calls are TRBV7-8 and TRBJ1-2, with D possibly being TRBD1 (6 bases). Germline-derived CDR1 and CDR2 are SGHVS and FQNEAQ. The ends were cut back, 7 bases at V and 0 bases at J, with 15 bases in the middle. The CDR3 extends over 15 amino acids. The CDR3 region has the DNA TGTGCCAGCAACCCCGACAGGAGTCCTAACTATGGCTACACCTTC. Translation: CASNPDRSPNYGYTF.

Only one count was recorded for this clone. This chain joins TRBV30 and TRBJ1-2; 8 bases are a match to TRBD1. CDR1 GTSNPN and CDR2 SVGIG come from the germline V gene (reference sequence). There are 14 residues in the CDR3. Trimming cost V 7 bases and J 3 bases; bases outside gene matches: 10. CDR3: CAYGGGQDHYGYTF. The CDR3, as DNA: TGTGCCTATGGTGGGGGACAGGATCACTATGGCTACACCTTC.

The chain carries TRBV6-1 and TRBJ2-5; 8 bases are a match to TRBD2. The CDR3 loop spans 16 amino acids. CDR1 MNHNS and CDR2 SASEGT come from the germline V gene. The V and J ends lost 0 bases and 4 bases, in that order; junction bases with no gene match: 7. CDR3 DNA sequence: TGTGCCAGCAGTGAAGCCCCGGGACTAGGGGGAGAGACCCAGTACTTC. This codes for CASSEAPGLGGETQYF.

The chain recombines TRBV11-1 with TRBJ2-7; D is undetermined. The CDR3 consists of 13 residues. Germline-derived CDR1 and CDR2 are SGHAT and FQDESV (reference sequence). The V gene lost 3 bases and the J gene lost 3 bases, with 9 bases spanning the gap. The CDR3 bases are TGTGCCAGCAGCTTCCGTCCGGGCTACGAGCAGTACTTC. Translating gives CASSFRPGYEQYF.

J is TRBJ1-4 and V is TRBV12-2. TRBV12-2 is a documented pseudogene. The CDR3 extends over 16 amino acids. CDR3 amino acids: CASRLATGDLNEKLFF. The DNA for the CDR3 is TGTGCAAGTCGCTTAGCTACGGGGGACCTTAATGAAAAACTGTTTTTT.

In its sample, this clone was seen a few times. V gene TRBV9 combines with J gene TRBJ2-7, with D maybe TRBD1 (5 bases). The CDR3 contains 15 residues. The V end lost 0 bases, the J end lost 0 bases, and 10 bases lay between the germline ends. The V gene's germline CDR1 is SGDLS and CDR2 YYNGEE. The CDR3 loop reads CASSVESQGSYEQYF. CDR3 DNA: TGTGCCAGCAGCGTAGAATCCCAGGGCTCCTACGAGCAGTACTTC.

This sequence joins TRBV5-1 and TRBJ2-3; 7 positions agree with TRBD1. The CDR3 covers 15 residues. J was trimmed by 3 bases and V by 5 bases; bases with no gene match: 9. CDR1 and CDR2 from the germline V gene are SGHRS and YFSETQ. CDR3: CASSKRQGETDTQYF. For the CDR3, the DNA is TGCGCCAGCAGTAAAAGGCAGGGGGAAACAGATACGCAGTATTTT.

The chain couples TRBV11-2 to TRBJ1-5; a possible D gene is TRBD1 (5 bases). V dropped 0 bases and J dropped 0 bases, with 12 bases sitting between them. Germline loops: CDR1 SGHAT, CDR2 FQNNGV. The CDR3 totals 17 residues. The CDR3 is CASSLEERQGSNQPQHF. As DNA, the CDR3 is TGTGCCAGCAGCTTAGAGGAAAGGCAGGGTAGCAATCAGCCCCAGCATTTT.

The chain carries TRBV5-1 and TRBJ1-4, with no clear D. V dropped 4 bases and J dropped 7 bases, with 11 bases sitting between them. Germline CDR1 SGHRS, CDR2 YFSETQ. This CDR3 is 13 amino acids long. DNA for the CDR3: TGCGCCAGCAGCGACGAGGGAGCTGAAAAACTGTTTTTT. Translation gives CASSDEGAEKLFF.

The chain links TRBV11-2 to TRBJ2-5; 8 bases match TRBD2. Germline-derived CDR1 and CDR2 are SGHAT and FQNNGV. J gave up 5 bases and V 7 bases, and 6 bases lay outside the gene matches. This CDR3 is built from 13 residues. The CDR3 nucleotides are TGTGCCAGCACCTTCGGGGGGGAGGAGACCCAGTACTTC. Its protein product is CASTFGGEETQYF. The variable domain in full, with the rest retrieved from reference TRBV11-2 and TRBJ2-5, is EAGVAQSPRYKIIEKRQSVAFWCNPISGHATLYWYQQILGQGPKLLIQFQNNGVVDDSQLPKDRFSAERLKGVDSTLKIQPAKLEDSAVYLCASTFGGEETQYFGPGTRLLVL.

The chain combines TRBV18 with TRBJ1-2; TRBD1 aligns across 7 bases. The V and J ends lost 2 bases and 5 bases, in that order; junction bases with no gene match: 11. The germline gives CDR1 KGHSH, CDR2 LQKENI. The CDR3 covers 16 residues. The CDR3 nucleotides are TGTGCCAGCTCACCAGGGGTCTTAGGGGGCGCTTATGGCTACACCTTC. Amino acid sequence: CASSPGVLGGAYGYTF.

Written as DNA, the CDR3 is TGTGCCTGGAGTAAGGGGATCTCCTACAATGAGCAGTTCTTC. Amino acids: CAWSKGISYNEQFF. The chain carries TRBV30 and TRBJ2-1; a weak D match, TRBD1 (5 bases). Germline CDR1 is GTSNPN and CDR2 is SVGIG (reference sequence). V lost 2 bases to trimming and J lost 0 bases, with 8 bases between them. This CDR3 region has 14 residues.

This clone has just a few counts. This chain connects TRBV2 to TRBJ2-2; no clear D gene. The V end was cut by 8 bases, the J end by 2 bases, with 12 bases between. The CDR3 loop spans 14 amino acids. The germline gives CDR1 SNHLY, CDR2 FYNNEI. DNA of the CDR3: TGTGCCAGCTTCCGGTCTCCCAACACCGGGGAGCTGTTTTTT. Its translation is CASFRSPNTGELFF.

The rearrangement joins TRBV19 to TRBJ2-7, with TRBD2 matching 13 bases. The V gene's germline CDR1 is LNHDA and CDR2 SQIVND (reference sequence). This CDR3 is built from 16 residues. Trimming at V came to 6 bases and at J to 3 bases, leaving 8 bases not matched to a gene. CDR3 bases: TGTGCCAGTAGGAAAACTGGGACTAGCGGGAACTACGAGCAGTACTTC. Translated, it gives CASRKTGTSGNYEQYF.

The chain is built from TRBV2 and TRBJ2-1; 12 bases are a match to TRBD2. The CDR3 extends over 17 amino acids. V was pared by 4 bases and J by 0 bases, with 4 bases of the junction left unmatched. CDR1 is SNHLY, CDR2 FYNNEI, per germline. CDR3 residues: CASSGTSGTSSYNEQFF. CDR3 bases: TGTGCCAGCAGTGGGACTAGCGGGACAAGCTCCTACAATGAGCAGTTCTTC.

The chain uses TRBV19 and TRBJ2-1; possible D gene TRBD1, 5 bases. The CDR3 runs 12 residues. Trimming took off 5 bases at V and 7 bases at J, with 9 bases between the two ends. CDR1 and CDR2 (germline): LNHDA, SQIVND (reference sequence). The CDR3 sequence: CASSSQENEQFF. The CDR3 DNA reads as TGTGCCAGTAGTTCACAGGAGAATGAGCAGTTCTTC.

The chain is built from TRBV24-1 and TRBJ1-1; D may be TRBD1 (5 bases). From germline, CDR1 is KGHDR and CDR2 SFDVKD. The CDR3 is 13 amino acids. Trimming removed 6 bases from V and 5 bases from J, with 12 bases in between. CDR3 residues: CATSPRGGTEAFF. CDR3 coding DNA: TGTGCCACCAGTCCTCGGGGGGGAACTGAAGCTTTCTTT.